Sequencing of this T cell receptor beta chain was carried out in a study of T cell responses to AZD1222 COVID-19 vaccine. Assay: immunoSEQ multiplex PCR; the TCRdb copy retains only in-frame clones and omits some. This table has more than 60,000 clones, less than 90% appearing once. V lost 6 bases to trimming and J lost 3 bases, with 5 bases between them. CDR3 length: 11 amino acids. Germline V lookup: CDR1 MDHEN, CDR2 SYDVKM. The chain is built from TRBV28 and TRBJ1-2; D is unclear. The sequencing used peripheral blood, collected on day 0 of AZD1222 vaccination. This TCR was recovered from an adult in good health. CDR3 in DNA: TGTGCCAGCAGACCGGACTATGGCTACACCTTC. Its protein product is CASRPDYGYTF.